The next 4 T cell receptor beta chains were all read from a single sample in a study of shared clonotypes between healthy human individuals. Clones were read by immunoSEQ multiplex PCR, and TCRdb kept only the in-frame ones, dropping some. The sample records 1.6 million or so clones, approximately 98.5% being singletons. The source material was naive CD4+ T cells sorted from blood. The subset denotes: CD45RA+ positively selected. The receptor source for this set is a young man in good health.

The chain carries TRBV7-8 and TRBJ2-3, with 10 bases that match TRBD2. The CDR3 contains 16 residues. Germline CDR1 and CDR2: SGHVS and FQNEAQ. V was pared by 1 base and J by 2 bases, with 3 bases of the junction left unmatched. CDR3 in amino acids: CASSLVLAGATDTQYF. DNA of the CDR3: TGTGCCAGCAGCTTAGTCCTAGCGGGGGCCACAGATACGCAGTATTTT. Combining the CDR3 with reference TRBV7-8 and TRBJ2-3 gives the whole variable domain GAGVSQSPRYKVAKRGQDVALRCDPISGHVSLFWYQQALGQGPEFLTYFQNEAQLDKSGLPSDRFFAERPEGSVSTLKIQRTQQEDSAVYLCASSLVLAGATDTQYFGPGTRLTVL.

This chain connects TRBV7-6 to TRBJ2-7; 7 bases are a match to TRBD1. Germline V CDR1 and CDR2: SGHVS, FNYEAQ. CDR3 size: 16 residues. The V and J ends lost 3 bases and 6 bases, in that order; junction bases with no gene match: 14. This CDR3 reads CASSFLLGRGKGEQYF. Written as DNA, the CDR3 is TGTGCCAGCAGCTTTTTATTAGGCAGGGGGAAGGGCGAGCAGTACTTC.

V usage is TRBV6-5 and J usage is TRBJ2-7; D possibly corresponds to TRBD2 (6 bases). V lost 2 bases, J lost 5 bases, and 13 bases lay in between. Germline assignment: CDR1 MNHEY and CDR2 SVGAGI. The CDR3 runs to 14 residues. The CDR3 DNA follows: TGTGCCAGCAGTTACACCCAGACTAGTAACGAGCAGTACTTC. Protein product: CASSYTQTSNEQYF.

The V and J genes are TRBV27 and TRBJ2-1; D could derive from TRBD1 or TRBD2 (5 bases each). Germline CDR1 is MNHEY and CDR2 is SMNVEV (reference sequence). The CDR3 is made up of 17 amino acids. V was cut by 3 bases and J by 0 bases, with 15 bases left in between. In DNA form, the CDR3 reads TGTGCCAGCAGTTTTGAGGGGCGGAGGAGCTCCTACAATGAGCAGTTCTTC. Translated: CASSFEGRRSSYNEQFF.